Reported below is one TCR beta chain. Its antigen is unknown. This sample was included in a study of T cell responses to AZD1222 COVID-19 vaccine. Method: immunoSEQ multiplex PCR; TCRdb's copy keeps in-frame clones and lacks some. The sample has about 190,000 clones, around 90% seen once. Study results and limitations: AZD1222 recipients seropositive at baseline numbered only 6 or 7. Clonal diversity may have been underestimated in mostly white British donors. Spike-specific TCR breadth rose after two AZD1222 doses, and depth rose as well. Regions 160-218 and 743-854 held dominance among vaccine-associated CD4 TCRs, which spanned spike.

The receptor comes from an adult in good health. The specimen was peripheral blood, collected on day 0 of AZD1222 vaccination.

CDR3: CASSHPDRRESTDTQYF. The CDR3 DNA is TGTGCCAGCAGCCACCCCGACCGCCGGGAGAGCACAGATACGCAGTATTTT. The chain employs TRBV7-8 and TRBJ2-3; D is perhaps TRBD2 (6 bases). The germline V and J ends were trimmed by 5 bases and 0 bases, with 18 bases remaining between them. The CDR3 loop spans 17 amino acids. In germline, CDR1 is SGHVS, CDR2 FQNEAQ.